These T cell receptor beta chains were read from a single sample in a study of beta chain features in type 1 diabetes. Assay used: immunoSEQ multiplex PCR; TCRdb lists only in-frame clones, some missing. The profile shows hundreds of thousands of clones, around 15% of them singletons. The sample was naive CD4+ T cells from blood. These receptors all stem from a man younger than 45 with type 1 diabetes. The CDR3 runs from the conserved cysteine through the conserved F or W. The order of the fields is CDR3 DNA, CDR3 protein, V gene, J gene, CDR3 length, clone size, D gene. The D gene is left open where the match is weak. Part of the rows lack a size; the others show once, few, many or a class for expanded clones.

CDR3nt: TGTGCCAGCAGGAGCGGGCTTAGCACAGATACGCAGTATTTT; CDR3aa: CASRSGLSTDTQYF; v_gene: TRBV6-4; j_gene: TRBJ2-3; len: 14; abundance: -; d_gene: -
CDR3nt: TGTGCCTGGAGTGGACAGGCCACTGAAGCTTTCTTT; CDR3aa: CAWSGQATEAFF; v_gene: TRBV30; j_gene: TRBJ1-1; len: 12; abundance: few; d_gene: -
CDR3nt: TGTGCCAGCTCACCCGGGACAGGGGGCAATCAGCCCCAGCATTTT; CDR3aa: CASSPGTGGNQPQHF; v_gene: TRBV18; j_gene: TRBJ1-5; len: 15; abundance: -; d_gene: TRBD1
CDR3nt: TGTGCCAGCAGTCACCGGGACAGGCACTACGAGCAGTACTTC; CDR3aa: CASSHRDRHYEQYF; v_gene: TRBV6-6; j_gene: TRBJ2-7; len: 14; abundance: few; d_gene: TRBD1
CDR3nt: TGTGCCAGCAGCGGTCGGACAGGGGTCGGTCAGCCCCAGCATTTT; CDR3aa: CASSGRTGVGQPQHF; v_gene: TRBV2; j_gene: TRBJ1-5; len: 15; abundance: -; d_gene: TRBD1
CDR3nt: TGTGCCAGCAGCACTAGCGGGAGGGCCGGTGAGCAGTTCTTC; CDR3aa: CASSTSGRAGEQFF; v_gene: TRBV7-9; j_gene: TRBJ2-1; len: 14; abundance: -; d_gene: TRBD2
CDR3nt: TGTGCCAGTAGTTTTAGCGGGAGGGCCCTGAATGAGCAGTTCTTC; CDR3aa: CASSFSGRALNEQFF; v_gene: TRBV19; j_gene: TRBJ2-1; len: 15; abundance: few; d_gene: TRBD2
CDR3nt: TGCGCCAGCAGCCAAGGCAGGGACCAAGAGACCCAGTACTTC; CDR3aa: CASSQGRDQETQYF; v_gene: TRBV4-1; j_gene: TRBJ2-5; len: 14; abundance: -; d_gene: -
CDR3nt: TGTGCCAGCAGTTCCCCGTCCACTGAAGCTTTCTTT; CDR3aa: CASSSPSTEAFF; v_gene: TRBV28; j_gene: TRBJ1-1; len: 12; abundance: few; d_gene: -
CDR3nt: TGTGCCAGCTCACCACCGGTGGGACAGGGGAAGTACGAGCAGTACTTC; CDR3aa: CASSPPVGQGKYEQYF; v_gene: TRBV18; j_gene: TRBJ2-7; len: 16; abundance: -; d_gene: TRBD1
CDR3nt: TGTGCCAGCAGGACAGGGGCTGGGGCCAACGTCCTGACTTTC; CDR3aa: CASRTGAGANVLTF; v_gene: TRBV2; j_gene: TRBJ2-6; len: 14; abundance: few; d_gene: TRBD1
CDR3nt: TGCGCCAGCAGCTTGGGTATGAACACTGAAGCTTTCTTT; CDR3aa: CASSLGMNTEAFF; v_gene: TRBV5-1; j_gene: TRBJ1-1; len: 13; abundance: -; d_gene: -
CDR3nt: TGTGCCTGGAGTTACACAGGGGCTCACCACACTGAAGCTTTCTTT; CDR3aa: CAWSYTGAHHTEAFF; v_gene: TRBV30; j_gene: TRBJ1-1; len: 15; abundance: few; d_gene: TRBD1
CDR3nt: TGTGCCAGCAGTGAGGGGGGACAAGCTTTCTTT; CDR3aa: CASSEGGQAFF; v_gene: TRBV2; j_gene: TRBJ1-1; len: 11; abundance: -; d_gene: -
CDR3nt: TGCAGCGCCGTCGGGGGGCGGGAGGGGCCCACAGATACGCAGTATTTT; CDR3aa: CSAVGGREGPTDTQYF; v_gene: TRBV29-1; j_gene: TRBJ2-3; len: 16; abundance: -; d_gene: TRBD2
CDR3nt: TGTGCCATCAGTGACCCCTCACGGACAGGGGACTACGAGCAGTACTTC; CDR3aa: CAISDPSRTGDYEQYF; v_gene: TRBV10-3; j_gene: TRBJ2-7; len: 16; abundance: -; d_gene: TRBD1
CDR3nt: TGTGCCAGCATTCGAGAGACTACCGGGGAGCTGTTTTTT; CDR3aa: CASIRETTGELFF; v_gene: TRBV2; j_gene: TRBJ2-2; len: 13; abundance: -; d_gene: -
CDR3nt: TGCGCCAGCAGCTTGTTTGGTAGGGGTGCAGGTTCTGAAGCTTTCTTT; CDR3aa: CASSLFGRGAGSEAFF; v_gene: TRBV5-1; j_gene: TRBJ1-1; len: 16; abundance: -; d_gene: -
CDR3nt: TGTGCCAGCAGCCAGTGGGGACAGGAAGTCACTGAAGCTTTCTTT; CDR3aa: CASSQWGQEVTEAFF; v_gene: TRBV4-2; j_gene: TRBJ1-1; len: 15; abundance: -; d_gene: TRBD1
CDR3nt: TGTGCCAGCAGCCAAGAGGCAAGCTCCTACAATGAGCAGTTCTTC; CDR3aa: CASSQEASSYNEQFF; v_gene: TRBV4-2; j_gene: TRBJ2-1; len: 15; abundance: few; d_gene: -